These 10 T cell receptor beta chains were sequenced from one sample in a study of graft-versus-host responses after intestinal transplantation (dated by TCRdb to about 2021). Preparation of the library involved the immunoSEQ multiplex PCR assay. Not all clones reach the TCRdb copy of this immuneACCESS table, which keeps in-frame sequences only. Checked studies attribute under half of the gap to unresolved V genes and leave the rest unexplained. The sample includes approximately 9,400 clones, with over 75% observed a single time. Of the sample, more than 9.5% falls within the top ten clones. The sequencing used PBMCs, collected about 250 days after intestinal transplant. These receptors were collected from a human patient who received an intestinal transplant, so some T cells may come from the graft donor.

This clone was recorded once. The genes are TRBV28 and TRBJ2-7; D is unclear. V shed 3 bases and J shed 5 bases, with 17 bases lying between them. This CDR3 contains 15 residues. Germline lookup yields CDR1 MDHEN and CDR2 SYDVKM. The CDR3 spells CASSFRTNLRNEQYF. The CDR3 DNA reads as TGTGCCAGCAGTTTTCGCACTAATCTGAGGAACGAGCAGTACTTC.

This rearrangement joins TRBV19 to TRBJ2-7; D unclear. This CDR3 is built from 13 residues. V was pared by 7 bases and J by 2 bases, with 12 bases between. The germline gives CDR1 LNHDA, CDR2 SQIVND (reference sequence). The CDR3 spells CASNQRATYEQYF. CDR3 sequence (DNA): TGTGCCAGTAACCAACGAGCAACCTACGAGCAGTACTTC. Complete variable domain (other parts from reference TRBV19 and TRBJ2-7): DGGITQSPKYLFRKEGQNVTLSCEQNLNHDAMYWYRQDPGQGLRLIYYSQIVNDFQKGDIAEGYSVSREKKESFPLTVTSAQKNPTAFYLCASNQRATYEQYFGPGTRLTVT.

The CDR3 region has the DNA TGTGCCAGCTCACCAAAGAAAACCCAAGAGACCCAGTACTTC. Protein sequence: CASSPKKTQETQYF. The rearrangement links TRBV18 to TRBJ2-5; no definite D call. Germline V gives CDR1 KGHSH, CDR2 LQKENI. V was clipped by 2 bases and J by 1 base, with 8 bases between them. This CDR3 has 14 residues. Full variable domain (outside the CDR3, taken from reference TRBV18 and TRBJ2-5): NAGVMQNPRHLVRRRGQEARLRCSPMKGHSHVYWYRQLPEEGLKFMVYLQKENIIDESGMPKERFSAEFPKEGPSILRIQQVVRGDSAAYFCASSPKKTQETQYFGPGTRLLVL.

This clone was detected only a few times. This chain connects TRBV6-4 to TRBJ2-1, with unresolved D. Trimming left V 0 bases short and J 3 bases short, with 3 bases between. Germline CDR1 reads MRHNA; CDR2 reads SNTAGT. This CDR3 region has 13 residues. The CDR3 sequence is CASSDSDYNEQFF. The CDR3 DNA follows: TGTGCCAGCAGTGACTCCGACTACAATGAGCAGTTCTTC.

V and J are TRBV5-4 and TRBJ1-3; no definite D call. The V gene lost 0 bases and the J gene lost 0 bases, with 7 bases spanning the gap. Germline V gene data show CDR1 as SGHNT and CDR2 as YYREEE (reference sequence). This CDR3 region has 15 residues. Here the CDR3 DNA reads TGTGCCAGCAGCTTGGAAGGGAGCTCTGGAAACACCATATATTTT. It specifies CASSLEGSSGNTIYF.

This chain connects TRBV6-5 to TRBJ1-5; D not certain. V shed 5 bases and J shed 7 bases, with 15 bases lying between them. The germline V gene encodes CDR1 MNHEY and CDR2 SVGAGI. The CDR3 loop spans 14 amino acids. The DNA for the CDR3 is TGTGCCAGCAGTGACGACGGCCCCAGCCAGCCCCAGCATTTT. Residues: CASSDDGPSQPQHF.

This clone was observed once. CDR3 sequence reads: CASSLRPFTDTQYF. CDR3 sequence (DNA): TGTGCCAGCAGCTTGCGTCCTTTCACAGATACGCAGTATTTT. V usage is TRBV5-4 and J usage is TRBJ2-3; the D is unclear. The V end lost 1 base, the J end lost 2 bases, and 8 bases lay between the germline ends. The CDR3 totals 14 residues. CDR1 is SGHNT and CDR2 is YYREEE in the germline V gene (reference sequence).

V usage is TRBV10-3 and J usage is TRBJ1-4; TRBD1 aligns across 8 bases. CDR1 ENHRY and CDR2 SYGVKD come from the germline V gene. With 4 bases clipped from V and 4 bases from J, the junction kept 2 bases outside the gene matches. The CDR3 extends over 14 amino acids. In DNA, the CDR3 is TGTGCCATCAGTGCGGGACAGGATAATGAAAAACTGTTTTTT. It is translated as CAISAGQDNEKLFF.

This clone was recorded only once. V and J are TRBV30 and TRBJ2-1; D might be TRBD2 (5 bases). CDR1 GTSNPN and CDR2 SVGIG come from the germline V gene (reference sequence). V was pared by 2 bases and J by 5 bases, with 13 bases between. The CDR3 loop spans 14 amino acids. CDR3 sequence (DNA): TGTGCCTGGAGTTATAAGCGGCCAAACAATGAGCAGTTCTTC. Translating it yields CAWSYKRPNNEQFF.

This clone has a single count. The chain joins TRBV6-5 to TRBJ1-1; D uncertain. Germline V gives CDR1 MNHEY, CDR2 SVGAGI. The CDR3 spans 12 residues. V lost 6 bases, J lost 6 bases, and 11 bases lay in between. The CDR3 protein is CASSIGGPEAFF. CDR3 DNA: TGTGCCAGCAGCATCGGAGGGCCTGAAGCTTTCTTT.